The subject of this entry is one TCR beta chain. The CDR3 runs 16 residues. The V and J ends lost 5 bases and 6 bases respectively, with 22 bases between them. Germline loops: CDR1 SGHAT, CDR2 FQNNGV. This entry belongs to a study of T cell changes during pregnancy in multiple sclerosis. Sequencing used immunoSEQ multiplex PCR; TCRdb keeps in-frame clones, though not all of them. The profile shows under 70,000 clones, around 92% of them singletons. The rearrangement links TRBV11-2 to TRBJ2-5; D perhaps matches TRBD2 (5 bases). This clonotype was sampled from a female donor with multiple sclerosis, enrolled in a pregnancy study. Sample: CD4+ T cells from peripheral blood mononuclear cells, taken after pregnancy. CDR3 amino acids: CASSPLGFSVNKTQYF. CDR3 DNA: TGTGCCAGCAGCCCGTTGGGTTTTAGCGTCAATAAGACCCAGTACTTC. Complete variable domain (other parts from reference TRBV11-2 and TRBJ2-5): EAGVAQSPRYKIIEKRQSVAFWCNPISGHATLYWYQQILGQGPKLLIQFQNNGVVDDSQLPKDRFSAERLKGVDSTLKIQPAKLEDSAVYLCASSPLGFSVNKTQYFGPGTRLLVL.